This is a list of T cell receptor beta chains from one sample in a study of blood T cells in healthy people across ages. TCRdb re-derived calls from the 5' RACE reads in MiXCR, one entry per CDR3 protein. The sample records roughly 1.6 million distinct CDR3 sequences, roughly 32% being singletons. Sequencing used blood. The source of these receptors is a woman aged 30 to 39 in good health. Both conserved end residues are part of each CDR3. Each record gives: CDR3 protein, CDR3 length, J gene, V gene, clone size. For some rows the clone size is stated as once, few or many, or as a class when expanded; others skip it.

CDR3 protein: CSVGGAPNYGYTF
CDR3 length: 13
J gene: TRBJ1-2
V gene: TRBV29-1
clone size: .

CDR3 protein: CSARESRTSGSGETQYF
CDR3 length: 17
J gene: TRBJ2-5
V gene: TRBV20-1
clone size: few

CDR3 protein: CASSYGFDEKLFF
CDR3 length: 13
J gene: TRBJ1-4
V gene: TRBV12-3/TRBV12-4
clone size: .

CDR3 protein: CASSALSDAYEQYF
CDR3 length: 14
J gene: TRBJ2-7
V gene: TRBV2
clone size: .

CDR3 protein: CASSLRDRENEQFF
CDR3 length: 14
J gene: TRBJ2-1
V gene: TRBV4-1
clone size: many

CDR3 protein: CSVVAESYNEQFF
CDR3 length: 13
J gene: TRBJ2-1
V gene: TRBV29-1
clone size: few

CDR3 protein: CASGSKPGLASNEQFF
CDR3 length: 16
J gene: TRBJ2-1
V gene: TRBV13
clone size: few

CDR3 protein: CASTLRTDGCEQYF
CDR3 length: 14
J gene: .
V gene: TRBV11-2
clone size: .

CDR3 protein: CASSQLGTSGYNEQFF
CDR3 length: 16
J gene: TRBJ2-1
V gene: TRBV3-1
clone size: few

CDR3 protein: CSARDPGHTSYEQYF
CDR3 length: 15
J gene: TRBJ2-7
V gene: TRBV20-1
clone size: few

CDR3 protein: CSARRPGLAADTQYF
CDR3 length: 15
J gene: TRBJ2-3
V gene: TRBV20-1
clone size: .

CDR3 protein: CATSRAGVNQPQHF
CDR3 length: 14
J gene: TRBJ1-5
V gene: TRBV15
clone size: .

CDR3 protein: CATSDLGQTQYF
CDR3 length: 12
J gene: TRBJ2-5
V gene: TRBV24-1
clone size: .

CDR3 protein: CASSLRANDSPLHF
CDR3 length: 14
J gene: TRBJ1-6
V gene: TRBV7-3
clone size: .

CDR3 protein: CASSQIERGNRGLSAGYTF
CDR3 length: 19
J gene: TRBJ1-2
V gene: TRBV3-1
clone size: few

CDR3 protein: CASSLEEVQGAGEQYF
CDR3 length: 16
J gene: TRBJ2-7
V gene: TRBV12-3/TRBV12-4
clone size: .

CDR3 protein: CASSQDPDRTDTQYF
CDR3 length: 15
J gene: TRBJ2-3
V gene: TRBV3-1
clone size: .

CDR3 protein: CSVGAGRRPYNEQFF
CDR3 length: 15
J gene: TRBJ2-1
V gene: TRBV29-1
clone size: many